Below are 9 T cell receptor beta chains sequenced from a single sample in a study of cytomegalovirus exposure and HLA in healthy donors. PCR amplification relied on 60 Vbeta primers (plus 13 Jbeta primers). Sequencing was performed with immunoSEQ multiplex PCR; in TCRdb, only in-frame clones are kept and a portion is missing. The data include around 75,000 clones; the top ten clones carry roughly an eighth. Sequencing was done on a sample of PBMCs. The receptor source for this set is a man between 50 and 59 years old in good health and CMV-seropositive.

J is TRBJ2-3 and V is TRBV6-5; TRBD2 is a possible D gene (5 bases). CDR1 MNHEY and CDR2 SVGAGI come from the germline V gene. V was trimmed by 2 bases and J by 4 bases, leaving 10 bases between them. The CDR3 contains 14 residues. CDR3 DNA: TGTGCCAGCAGTTACGGGCGGGTCTCAGATACGCAGTATTTT. Protein product: CASSYGRVSDTQYF.

The genes are TRBV7-2 and TRBJ1-6; D is possibly TRBD1 (5 bases). The ends were cut back, 5 bases at V and 7 bases at J, with 9 bases in the middle. Germline loops: CDR1 SGHTA, CDR2 FQGNSA. This CDR3 comprises 13 residues. The CDR3 DNA is TGTGCCAGCAGCATTGCAGGGAATTCACCCCTCCACTTT. This translates into CASSIAGNSPLHF.

V usage is TRBV5-6 and J usage is TRBJ1-5; 12 bases fit TRBD1. This CDR3 spans 17 amino acids. The germline V gene has CDR1 SGHDT and CDR2 YYEEEE. Trimming removed 2 bases from V and 7 bases from J; junction bases left unmatched: 10. This chain's CDR3 is CASSLTGTGGYGQPQHF. As DNA, the CDR3 is TGTGCCAGCAGCTTAACCGGGACAGGGGGCTATGGCCAGCCCCAGCATTTT.

This chain links TRBV6-6 with TRBJ1-1, with D hard to call. V was clipped by 7 bases and J by 4 bases, with 16 bases between them. CDR3 length equals 14 residues. The germline gives CDR1 MNHNY, CDR2 SVGAGI (reference sequence). CDR3 nucleotide sequence: TGTGCCAGCACCCTTTCTCCGGGTTTCACTGAAGCTTTCTTT. Its translation is CASTLSPGFTEAFF.

V usage is TRBV29-1 and J usage is TRBJ2-5, with D hard to call. Germline V gene sequence: CDR1 SQVTM, CDR2 ANQGSEA. The CDR3 covers 13 residues. Trimming took off 2 bases at V and 5 bases at J, with 12 bases between the two ends. Here the CDR3 DNA reads TGCAGCGTTGAACCAGCGTCCTCGGAGACCCAGTACTTC. Residues: CSVEPASSETQYF.

The CDR3 here is CASKRQGGHYGYTF. The CDR3 nucleotides read TGTGCCAGCAAACGACAGGGTGGTCACTATGGCTACACCTTC. The V call is TRBV6-5, the J call TRBJ1-2; 7 bases match TRBD1. Germline V CDR1 and CDR2: MNHEY, SVGAGI. The CDR3 is made up of 14 amino acids. V trimming: 7 bases; J trimming: 3 bases; junction bases outside the gene matches: 8.

The chain links TRBV25-1 to TRBJ2-5, with 9 bases matching TRBD2. This CDR3 has 14 residues. V was clipped by 6 bases and J by 4 bases; unmatched bases: 6. In germline, CDR1 is MGHDK, CDR2 SYGVNS. CDR3 sequence (DNA): TGTGCCAGCAGACCTAGCGGGATCGGAGAGACCCAGTACTTC. Protein sequence: CASRPSGIGETQYF.

The V and J genes are TRBV7-3 and TRBJ2-1; 10 positions match TRBD1. The CDR3 totals 18 residues. The ends lost 0 bases at V and 4 bases at J; junction bases unmatched: 9. Germline V CDR1 and CDR2: SGHTA, FQGTGA. The CDR3 bases are TGTGCCAGCAGCTTAACGGGGTGGGGGACAGGGGCATACAATGAGCAGTTCTTC. It encodes CASSLTGWGTGAYNEQFF. The full variable domain, its missing parts supplied by reference TRBV7-3 and TRBJ2-1, is GAGVSQTPSNKVTEKGKYVELRCDPISGHTALYWYRQSLGQGPEFLIYFQGTGAADDSGLPNDRFFAVRPEGSVSTLKIQRTERGDSAVYLCASSLTGWGTGAYNEQFFGPGTRLTVL.

The chain has TRBV9 and TRBJ1-2; perhaps TRBD1 as D (5 bases). This CDR3 is built from 15 residues. Germline V gives CDR1 SGDLS, CDR2 YYNGEE. Trimming stripped 4 bases from V and 8 bases from J, with 21 bases between. The CDR3 protein is CASSLHDGGGSGYTF. The CDR3 DNA follows: TGTGCCAGCAGCCTCCACGACGGGGGGGGTAGCGGCTACACCTTC.